A single sample gave rise to the 12 T cell receptor beta chains below, sequenced in a study of control samples from healthy donors and cancer patients. Sequencing was performed with immunoSEQ multiplex PCR; in TCRdb, only in-frame clones are kept and a portion is missing. The sample holds about 74,000 clones, roughly 88% seen once. Sequencing used blood. These receptors originate from a woman aged 45-60 years in good health.

This chain connects TRBV6-5 to TRBJ2-3, with unresolved D. CDR1 MNHEY and CDR2 SVGAGI come from the germline V gene. The CDR3 is 15 amino acids. With 8 bases removed from V and 6 bases from J, the gap between germline ends came to 21 bases. Here the CDR3 reads CASGRLGLTGDTQYF. The CDR3 region has the DNA TGTGCCAGCGGGCGATTGGGCCTAACCGGCGATACGCAGTATTTT.

The CDR3 DNA reads as TGTGCCAGCAGCGTATCTGGAAACACCATATATTTT. Translated: CASSVSGNTIYF. V gene TRBV9 combines with J gene TRBJ1-3; unclear D gene. The CDR3 consists of 12 residues. V was pared by 1 base and J by 1 base, with 0 bases between. Germline CDR1 is SGDLS and CDR2 is YYNGEE.

V is TRBV15 and J is TRBJ2-7; 8 nucleotides line up with TRBD1. This CDR3 region has 14 residues. V lost 1 base and J lost 5; bases outside the gene matches: 4. CDR1 and CDR2 (germline): LNHNV, YYDKDF (reference sequence). The DNA for the CDR3 is TGTGCCACCAGCAGAGGACAGGGGAAGAACGAGCAGTACTTC. It specifies CATSRGQGKNEQYF.

The chain couples TRBV9 to TRBJ1-4; TRBD1 matches 10 bases. Trimming took 3 bases from V and 6 from J; bases not matched to a gene: 8. The CDR3 loop spans 16 amino acids. Germline V gene sequence: CDR1 SGDLS, CDR2 YYNGEE. The CDR3: CASSAHSGTGDEKLFF. The CDR3 bases are TGTGCCAGCAGCGCCCATTCCGGGACAGGGGATGAAAAACTGTTTTTT.

This chain links TRBV15 with TRBJ2-6; D is unclear. The V gene lost 8 bases and the J gene lost 0 bases, with 8 bases spanning the gap. The V gene's germline CDR1 is LNHNV and CDR2 YYDKDF (reference sequence). CDR3 length equals 14 residues. CDR3 in DNA: TGTGCCACCTCAAGTGTCTCTGGGGCCAACGTCCTGACTTTC. Amino acid sequence: CATSSVSGANVLTF.

The rearrangement uses TRBV29-1 and TRBJ2-1; D perhaps matches TRBD2 (5 bases). The germline CDR1 and CDR2 sequences are SQVTM and ANQGSEA. CDR3 length: 11 residues. V was cut by 4 bases and J by 12 bases, with 13 bases left in between. The CDR3 coding sequence is TGCAGCGTTGTTCTAGAGGGTGGGCAGTTCTTC. It translates to CSVVLEGGQFF.

The V gene is TRBV5-4, the J gene TRBJ1-1; D remains ambiguous. CDR1 and CDR2 (germline): SGHNT, YYREEE (reference sequence). Trimming cost V 1 base and J 1 base, with 11 bases left between them. The CDR3 spans 15 residues. The CDR3 sequence is CASSLIGRANTEAFF. Here the CDR3 DNA reads TGTGCCAGCAGCTTGATCGGCAGAGCGAACACTGAAGCTTTCTTT.

The chain employs TRBV5-5 and TRBJ2-7, with D maybe TRBD1 (6 bases). Germline assignment: CDR1 SGHKS and CDR2 YYEKEE (reference sequence). This CDR3 spans 14 amino acids. V shed 3 bases and J shed 6 bases, with 16 bases lying between them. CDR3 protein: CASSSLVQGGEQYF. As DNA, the CDR3 is TGTGCCAGCAGCTCCCTTGTACAGGGTGGCGAGCAGTACTTC.

The chain is built from TRBV30 and TRBJ1-1, with unresolved D. Germline-derived CDR1 and CDR2 are GTSNPN and SVGIG (reference sequence). Trimming shortened V by 3 bases and J by 4 bases, and 9 bases separated the two germline ends. The CDR3 is made up of 12 amino acids. CDR3 protein: CAWRIPGTEAFF. The CDR3 DNA follows: TGTGCCTGGAGAATACCGGGCACTGAAGCTTTCTTT.

This chain joins TRBV19 and TRBJ1-3; 10 nucleotides match TRBD1. Germline loops: CDR1 LNHDA, CDR2 SQIVND (reference sequence). The CDR3 is made up of 15 amino acids. Trimming took 6 bases from V and 6 from J; bases not matched to a gene: 8. The CDR3 loop is CASSPWDRGENTIYF. For the CDR3, the DNA is TGTGCCAGTAGCCCATGGGACAGGGGAGAAAACACCATATATTTT.

The genes are TRBV4-1 and TRBJ1-4; TRBD1 matches 8 bases. V trimming: 0 bases; J trimming: 8 bases; junction bases outside the gene matches: 20. The CDR3 runs 20 residues. The germline V gene has CDR1 MGHRA and CDR2 YSYEKL. CDR3 coding DNA: TGCGCCAGCAGCCAAGATCTATTAGGGGACAGGTTAAAGCCAGGGGAAAAACTGTTTTTT. Translating it yields CASSQDLLGDRLKPGEKLFF.

V and J are TRBV2 and TRBJ1-6; 7 bases match TRBD1. V lost 6 bases to trimming and J lost 6 bases; unmatched junction nucleotides: 5. CDR1 SNHLY and CDR2 FYNNEI come from the germline V gene. This CDR3 region has 14 residues. The CDR3: CASSRAGGNSPLHF. The CDR3 region has the DNA TGTGCCAGCAGCCGCGCAGGGGGTAATTCACCCCTCCACTTT. Full variable domain (rest looked up from reference TRBV2 and TRBJ1-6): EPEVTQTPSHQVTQMGQEVILRCVPISNHLYFYWYRQILGQKVEFLVSFYNNEISEKSEIFDDQFSVERPDGSNFTLKIRSTKLEDSAMYFCASSRAGGNSPLHFGNGTRLTVT.